This is a list of T cell receptor beta chains from one sample in a study of blood T cell repertoires in COVID-19. Sequencing used immunoSEQ multiplex PCR; TCRdb keeps in-frame clones, though not all of them. This table holds a few hundred thousand clones, roughly nine tenths found once. Sequencing used peripheral blood. Source of these receptors: a man younger than 35 who had recovered from COVID-19. Each CDR3 is given with its conserved first and last residue. The D gene is left open where the match is weak. The size of a clone is reported for some rows only, either as once, few or many, or as a class for expanded clones.

.,TRBJ1-5,.,TRBV27,TGTGCCAGCAGTTTAGGGACTAAGGGCAATCAGCCCCAGCATTTT,CASSLGTKGNQPQHF
.,TRBJ1-4,.,TRBV20-1,TGCAGTGCTAGTTACAGGGACGAAAAACTGTTTTTT,CSASYRDEKLFF
once,TRBJ2-7,TRBD2,TRBV3-1/TRBV3-2,TGTGCCAGCAGCCAGGGACTAGCGGCATCCTACGAGCAGTACTTC,CASSQGLAASYEQYF
.,TRBJ2-2,.,TRBV9,TGTGCCAGCAGCCCTTCAGGGGCCGGGGAGCTGTTTTTT,CASSPSGAGELFF
.,TRBJ2-3,TRBD2,TRBV4-1,TGCGCCAGCAGCCAAGAGAGGAAGCGGGGGGCCACAGATACGCAGTATTTT,CASSQERKRGATDTQYF
.,TRBJ1-1,TRBD1,TRBV5-1,TGCGCCAGCAGCTTACAGGGGGGAAACACTGAAGCTTTCTTT,CASSLQGGNTEAFF
.,TRBJ2-1,TRBD1,TRBV5-1,TGCGCCAGCAGCTTGGAGCAGGGACAGGGGTTCTTC,CASSLEQGQGFF
.,TRBJ2-7,TRBD2,TRBV27,TGTGCCAGCGGCCTACTAGCGATGAACGAGCAGTACTTC,CASGLLAMNEQYF
.,TRBJ2-7,.,TRBV5-1,TGCGCCAGCAGCTCCGGCTTGCGTACCAGGGTTCCTTACGAGCAGTACTTC,CASSSGLRTRVPYEQYF
.,TRBJ2-7,.,TRBV6-5,TGTGCCAGCACTGGCCTTGTAACCTACGAGCAGTACTTC,CASTGLVTYEQYF
few,TRBJ2-7,.,TRBV7-2,TGTGCCAGCAGCTTTACGATAGTAGCCGAGCAGTACTTC,CASSFTIVAEQYF
once,TRBJ2-6,TRBD1,TRBV12-5,TGTGCTAGTGGTCCCGGACAGGGGGCAGGGGCAGGGGCCAACGTCCTGACTTTC,CASGPGQGAGAGANVLTF
.,TRBJ2-2,.,TRBV11-2,TGTGCCAGCAGCTTAGATTCGGACACCGGGGAGCTGTTTTTT,CASSLDSDTGELFF
.,TRBJ1-5,.,TRBV19,TGTGCCAGTAGTTGGGCGTCGGGAAGCAATCAGCCCCAGCATTTT,CASSWASGSNQPQHF
.,TRBJ1-1,.,TRBV6-5,TGTGCCAGCTCTGGCGCGGGCAACACTGAAGCTTTCTTT,CASSGAGNTEAFF
.,TRBJ1-2,.,TRBV18,TGTGCCAGCTCGCCCAACAGTGACTACGCCCTTTATGGCTACACCTTC,CASSPNSDYALYGYTF
.,TRBJ1-1,TRBD1,TRBV2,TGTGCCAGCAGCCCCGGGACAGGGGGTCGAGCTTTCTTT,CASSPGTGGRAFF
.,TRBJ2-7,TRBD2,TRBV7-6,TGTGCCAGCAGCTTAGACCCTAGCGGGAGGGTGGAGCAGTACTTC,CASSLDPSGRVEQYF
.,TRBJ2-3,TRBD2,TRBV5-4,TGTGCCAGCAGCCCGGGGAGCGGGGTGGGGGCAGATACGCAGTATTTT,CASSPGSGVGADTQYF
.,TRBJ2-4,.,TRBV2,TGTGCCAGCAGTGAAATAGGGGCGCCGGCCAAAAACATTCAGTACTTC,CASSEIGAPAKNIQYF
.,TRBJ2-3,.,TRBV2,TGTGCCAGCAGGCGAGGCACAGATACGCAGTATTTT,CASRRGTDTQYF
.,TRBJ2-7,TRBD2,TRBV7-9,TGTGCCAGCACCCCCCCCCTCGCGGGGGGCTACGAGCAGTACTTC,CASTPPLAGGYEQYF
.,TRBJ2-7,TRBD2,TRBV19,TGTGCCAGTTGCCCCTCTAGCGGGTCCTACGAGCAGTACTTC,CASCPSSGSYEQYF
.,TRBJ2-1,TRBD1,TRBV6-5,TGTGCCAGCAGTTCCAGCGGACAGGGGACCTACAATGAGCAGTTCTTC,CASSSSGQGTYNEQFF
few,TRBJ1-6,TRBD1,TRBV14,TGTGCCAGCAGCCCCTTGGGGACAGGGGGTTCACCCCTCCACTTT,CASSPLGTGGSPLHF
.,TRBJ1-5,.,TRBV19,TGTGCCAGTAGTAATCTGGGCGGGGAGCCCCAGCATTTT,CASSNLGGEPQHF
.,TRBJ2-7,TRBD1,TRBV9,TGTGCCAGCAGCGTAGGTGGGACAGACTCCTACGAGCAGTACTTC,CASSVGGTDSYEQYF
.,TRBJ2-1,.,TRBV30,TGTGCCTGGACCAGAGGAGGGGATGAGCAGTTCTTC,CAWTRGGDEQFF
.,TRBJ2-3,.,TRBV6-1,TGTGCCAGCAGTGACCGGTCCCTCTCGGCAGATACGCAGTATTTT,CASSDRSLSADTQYF
.,TRBJ1-2,.,TRBV6-2/TRBV6-3,TGTGCCAGCAGTTACTCAATAGCTAACTATGGCTACACCTTC,CASSYSIANYGYTF
.,TRBJ1-1,.,TRBV7-3,TGTGCCAGCAGCTTCACAGGGTTTGATGAAGCTTTCTTT,CASSFTGFDEAFF
.,TRBJ1-1,.,TRBV29-1,TGCAGCGTCGAGACAGAGAACACTGAAGCTTTCTTT,CSVETENTEAFF
few,TRBJ1-6,.,TRBV7-2,TGTGCCAGCAGCCCACAGGGAACGTCACCCCTCCACTTT,CASSPQGTSPLHF
once,TRBJ1-1,TRBD1,TRBV13,TGTGCCAGCAGGGATGGACAGGGACTCTCTAACACTGAAGCTTTCTTT,CASRDGQGLSNTEAFF
.,TRBJ2-2,.,TRBV7-3,TGTGCCAGCAGCTTAAGGGCAGGGGGGCCTTCGAGCACCGGGGAGCTGTTTTTT,CASSLRAGGPSSTGELFF